These 23 T cell receptor beta chains were sequenced from one sample in a study of identical twins. TCRdb fed the 5' RACE reads into MiXCR, producing one record per CDR3 protein. Here the sample spans about 890,000 distinct CDR3 sequences, 9% to 15% being singletons. This sample also belongs to another study, concerning yellow fever vaccine responses in identical twins.

The specimen sequenced was PBMCs. These receptors originate from a young woman in good health.

This clonotype was seen only a few times. The chain is built from TRBV5-1 and TRBJ2-7, with TRBD2 matching 8 bases. The CDR3 is made up of 15 amino acids. Germline lookup yields CDR1 SGHRS and CDR2 YFSETQ. The V segment lost 4 bases and the J segment 0 bases; nucleotides outside the gene matches: 6. CDR3 coding DNA: TGCGCCAGCAGCCAGGGACTAGGGGGCTCCTACGAGCAGTACTTC. It specifies CASSQGLGGSYEQYF.

This clonotype appeared a single time. The V and J genes are TRBV3-1 and TRBJ2-7; the D gene could be TRBD1 or TRBD2 (6 bases each). The germline CDR1 and CDR2 sequences are LGHDT and YNNKEL (reference sequence). The CDR3 is made up of 15 amino acids. The V end was cut by 1 base, the J end by 3 bases, with 13 bases between. CDR3 sequence (DNA): TGTGCCAGCAGCCAAGGCGCCGGGGGCAACTACGAGCAGTACGTC. It specifies CASSQGAGGNYEQYV.

The rearrangement links TRBV15 to TRBJ2-1; D gene uncertain. Germline CDR1 LNHNV, CDR2 YYDKDF (reference sequence). The length of the CDR3 is 14 residues. V lost 4 bases to trimming and J lost 4 bases, with 11 bases between them. The CDR3 DNA reads as TGTGCCACCAGCACTTTGGTAGATTACAATGAGCAGTTCTTC. Translation: CATSTLVDYNEQFF.

The chain couples TRBV11-2 to TRBJ2-3, with D maybe TRBD2 (6 bases). V lost 3 bases to trimming and J lost 4 bases, with 14 bases between them. Germline V lookup: CDR1 SGHAT, CDR2 FQNNGV. The CDR3 sequence is 15 residues long. CDR3 protein: CASSLPLAIPDTQYF. For the CDR3, the DNA is TGTGCCAGCAGCTTGCCGCTAGCGATTCCAGATACGCAGTATTTT. The whole variable domain, filled in from reference TRBV11-2 and TRBJ2-3, reads EAGVAQSPRYKIIEKRQSVAFWCNPISGHATLYWYQQILGQGPKLLIQFQNNGVVDDSQLPKDRFSAERLKGVDSTLKIQPAKLEDSAVYLCASSLPLAIPDTQYFGPGTRLTVL.

The chain joins TRBV5-1 to TRBJ2-1; 13 bases agree with TRBD2. V lost 4 bases, J lost 8 bases, and 6 bases stayed unmatched. The CDR3 spans 15 residues. Germline lookup yields CDR1 SGHRS and CDR2 YFSETQ. This CDR3 reads CASSPPGLAGYEQFF. CDR3 in DNA: TGCGCCAGCAGCCCCCCGGGACTAGCGGGATATGAGCAGTTCTTC.

This clonotype was counted a few times. This chain joins TRBV11-2 and TRBJ1-1; D gene uncertain. CDR3 length equals 12 residues. Trimming took 2 bases from V and 6 from J, leaving 7 bases between them. Germline CDR1 and CDR2: SGHAT and FQNNGV. For the CDR3, the DNA is TGTGCCAGCAGCTTATTCGGTTCTGAAGCTTTCTTT. Residues: CASSLFGSEAFF.

In this sample, this clonotype turned up a few times. The CDR3 sequence is CASSGGQANNSPLHF. The CDR3 DNA sequence: TGTGCCAGCAGCGGAGGACAGGCAAATAATTCACCCCTCCACTTT. The chain combines TRBV13 with TRBJ1-6; TRBD1 matches 7 bases. Trimming removed 5 bases from V and 5 bases from J; junction bases left unmatched: 6. The CDR3 is 15 residues long. Germline V gene data show CDR1 as PRHDT and CDR2 as FYEKMQ (reference sequence).

The V call is TRBV5-1, the J call TRBJ1-2; TRBD1 is a possible D gene (5 bases). Germline V gene sequence: CDR1 SGHRS, CDR2 YFSETQ. V lost 0 bases, J lost 2 bases, and 11 bases lay in between. The CDR3 contains 15 residues. CDR3: CASSLAGTDNYGYTF. CDR3 DNA sequence: TGCGCCAGCAGCTTGGCCGGGACGGACAACTATGGCTACACCTTC.

The genes are TRBV12-3 or TRBV12-4 and TRBJ1-1; 7 positions match TRBD1. The CDR3 is 17 residues long. V dropped 5 bases and J dropped 1; count of bases not matched to a gene: 13. The DNA of the CDR3 is TGTGCCAGCAGTCCCGGCCACCGACAGGGTGGGAACACTGAAGCTTTCTTT. This translates into CASSPGHRQGGNTEAFF.

This clonotype was picked up a small number of times. V usage is TRBV10-3 and J usage is TRBJ1-2; 7 nucleotides match TRBD1. The CDR3 is 13 residues long. Looked up from germline, CDR1 is ENHRY and CDR2 is SYGVKD. V lost 4 bases to trimming and J lost 8 bases; unmatched junction nucleotides: 7. The CDR3 DNA follows: TGTGCCATCAGTGGCGGACAGGAAGGCGGCTACACCTTC. Its protein is CAISGGQEGGYTF.

This clonotype was seen more than once but under ten times. The chain has TRBV5-6 and TRBJ1-2; TRBD1 agrees at 11 bases. The CDR3 extends over 14 amino acids. J was trimmed by 6 bases and V by 4 bases; bases with no gene match: 5. Germline V gene data show CDR1 as SGHDT and CDR2 as YYEEEE. DNA for the CDR3: TGTGCCAGCAGCGTCGGACAGGGGGCAAATGGCTACACCTTC. Amino acid sequence: CASSVGQGANGYTF.

The rearrangement uses TRBV11-1 and TRBJ2-5; D possibly corresponds to TRBD1 (6 bases). V was cut by 1 base and J by 1 base, with 16 bases left in between. Germline V lookup: CDR1 SGHAT, CDR2 FQDESV (reference sequence). The length of the CDR3 is 17 residues. CDR3 protein: CASSLDPTGAGQETQYF. The CDR3 nucleotides are TGTGCCAGCAGCTTAGACCCGACAGGCGCGGGCCAAGAGACCCAGTACTTC.

This clonotype has only a few counts. This sequence joins TRBV28 and TRBJ2-7; 7 nucleotides align to TRBD1. The CDR3 runs to 20 residues. The ends lost 4 bases at V and 0 bases at J; junction bases unmatched: 21. Germline loops: CDR1 MDHEN, CDR2 SYDVKM. CDR3 DNA sequence: TGTGCCAGCAGTTACCGCAGGCCCGGGACAGCAGCGGCCGCCTCCTACGAGCAGTACTTC. Amino acid sequence: CASSYRRPGTAAAASYEQYF.

This clonotype was seen a handful of times. The chain is built from TRBV28 and TRBJ2-7; 8 positions agree with TRBD1. The J segment lost 2 bases and the V segment lost 10 bases, leaving 4 bases of the junction unmatched. Germline V gene lookup returns CDR1 MDHEN and CDR2 SYDVKM. The CDR3 extends over 12 amino acids. The chain's CDR3 is CATRQGTYEQYF. The CDR3 bases are TGTGCCACAAGACAGGGGACCTACGAGCAGTACTTC.

The V call is TRBV12-3 or TRBV12-4, the J call TRBJ2-3; TRBD2 aligns across 8 bases. The CDR3 loop spans 17 amino acids. Losses at the gene ends were 6 bases for V and 2 bases for J; bases not matched to a gene: 13. CDR3 nucleotide sequence: TGTGCCAGCAGCCTCTTGACTAGCGCAAGATTCACAGATACGCAGTATTTT. It is translated as CASSLLTSARFTDTQYF.

The rearrangement joins TRBV7-8 to TRBJ1-2, with 7 bases identical to TRBD1. The CDR3 loop spans 14 amino acids. Germline V CDR1 and CDR2: SGHVS, FQNEAQ. The trim removed 5 bases at V and 1 base at J, leaving 4 bases unmatched. The CDR3 reads CASSPDRNNYGYTF. CDR3 DNA sequence: TGTGCCAGCAGCCCGGACAGGAATAACTATGGCTACACCTTC.

This clonotype has a handful of counts. The CDR3 sequence: CASSQTRQGGEKLFF. The CDR3 DNA is TGCGCCAGCAGCCAAACGAGACAGGGGGGAGAAAAACTGTTTTTT. The V call is TRBV4-1, the J call TRBJ1-4; 9 nucleotides agree with TRBD1. CDR1 is MGHRA, CDR2 YSYEKL, per germline. This CDR3 contains 15 residues. V lost 2 bases, J lost 8 bases, and 6 bases stayed unmatched.

This clonotype was detected only a few times. In nucleotides, the CDR3 is TGTGCCAGCAGTTTAGGGTTTGGACAGGGGGGCGCCCTCCACTTT. It translates to CASSLGFGQGGALHF. J is TRBJ1-6 and V is TRBV12-3 or TRBV12-4, with TRBD1 identical over 10 bases. V was clipped by 1 base and J by 14 bases; unmatched bases: 8. The CDR3 consists of 15 residues.

This clonotype was observed a handful of times. The CDR3 sequence: CASSPPGDEQYF. CDR3 coding DNA: TGTGCCAGCTCACCACCCGGGGACGAGCAGTACTTC. J is TRBJ2-7 and V is TRBV18, with a tentative D call TRBD2 (5 bases). The length of the CDR3 is 12 residues. Germline lookup yields CDR1 KGHSH and CDR2 LQKENI. V was cut by 0 bases and J by 5 bases, with 5 bases left in between.

V gene TRBV4-1 combines with J gene TRBJ2-7; unclear D gene. The germline CDR1 and CDR2 sequences are MGHRA and YSYEKL. The ends were cut back, 3 bases at V and 6 bases at J, with 15 bases in the middle. This CDR3 has 14 amino acids. The CDR3 coding sequence is TGCGCCAGCAGCCAGGCCCCTGACTGGGGCGAGCAGTACGTC. Translation gives CASSQAPDWGEQYV.

The chain has TRBV6-2 or TRBV6-3 and TRBJ1-5, with D unresolved. This CDR3 is 14 amino acids long. Germline values: CDR1 MNHEY, CDR2 SVGEGT. Trimming shortened V by 6 bases and J by 1 base, and 10 bases separated the two germline ends. The CDR3 coding sequence is TGTGCCAGCAGGCCTGGTTGGAGCAATCAGCCCCAGCATTTT. It specifies CASRPGWSNQPQHF.

The chain combines TRBV29-1 with TRBJ1-1; D not resolved. V shed 3 bases and J shed 6 bases, with 5 bases lying between them. Germline V gives CDR1 SQVTM, CDR2 ANQGSEA. The CDR3 spans 10 residues. In nucleotides, the CDR3 is TGCAGCGTTGAGATCGCTGAAGCTTTCTTT. It codes for CSVEIAEAFF.

This clonotype was seen only a few times. The chain joins TRBV7-9 to TRBJ1-1; weak D call: TRBD1 (5 bases). The V end was cut by 7 bases, the J end by 0 bases, with 12 bases between. The CDR3 has 14 amino acids. Germline V gives CDR1 SEHNR, CDR2 FQNEAQ (reference sequence). The CDR3: CASTADTMNTEAFF. The CDR3 nucleotides read TGTGCCAGCACCGCGGACACCATGAACACTGAAGCTTTCTTT. Together with reference TRBV7-9 and TRBJ1-1, the CDR3 gives the full variable domain: DTGVSQNPRHKITKRGQNVTFRCDPISEHNRLYWYRQTLGQGPEFLTYFQNEAQLEKSRLLSDRFSAERPKGSFSTLEIQRTEQGDSAMYLCASTADTMNTEAFFGQGTRLTVV.